Presented here are 20 T cell receptor beta chains from one specimen sequenced in a study of Tregs in tolerant kidney transplant recipients. Antigen specificity for these receptors is unknown. Sequencing used immunoSEQ multiplex PCR; TCRdb keeps in-frame clones, though not all of them. Among some 1,500 clones listed, approximately 40% were seen once. What was sequenced was Tregs from blood cultured with allogeneic cells. The source of these receptors is a human patient who received a combined kidney and bone marrow transplant. Some T cells may be graft donor cells.

Relative to its sample, this clone is medium-sized. The V gene is TRBV5-6, the J gene TRBJ1-1; 10 nucleotides align to TRBD1. Germline CDR1 and CDR2: SGHDT and YYEEEE. This CDR3 spans 14 amino acids. V was clipped by 2 bases and J by 3 bases; unmatched bases: 1. The CDR3 protein is CASSFGQGDTEAFF. The CDR3 DNA reads as TGTGCCAGCAGCTTCGGACAGGGGGACACTGAAGCTTTCTTT.

This clone was found a few times. This likely stems from a read error, as it lies one base from a far larger clone. The chain uses TRBV4-2 and TRBJ1-2, with D unresolved. Trimming left V 0 bases short and J 5 bases short, with 16 bases between. In germline, CDR1 is LGHNA, CDR2 YNFKEQ. The CDR3 length is 16 residues. For the CDR3, the DNA is TGTGCCAGCAGCCAAGAGTTCTTATCAGGATCTTATGGCTACACCTTC. Translating gives CASSQEFLSGSYGYTF.

This chain joins TRBV29-1 and TRBJ1-2; perhaps TRBD1 as D (5 bases). Germline assignment: CDR1 SQVTM and CDR2 ANQGSEA. The CDR3 is 11 amino acids. Trimming took off 6 bases at V and 8 bases at J, with 13 bases between the two ends. The CDR3 DNA sequence: TGCAGCGTGGCAGGCGGGGACGGCTACACCTTC. It codes for CSVAGGDGYTF.

By proportion, this clone is medium-sized. The rearrangement joins TRBV4-1 to TRBJ1-4, with D possibly being TRBD1 (6 bases). Trimming removed 1 base from V and 3 bases from J, with 12 bases in between. The germline CDR1 and CDR2 sequences are MGHRA and YSYEKL. This CDR3 has 16 amino acids. This CDR3 reads CASSQGWGQANEKLFF. For the CDR3, the DNA is TGCGCCAGCAGCCAAGGATGGGGGCAGGCTAATGAAAAACTGTTTTTT.

The rearrangement uses TRBV7-2 and TRBJ1-2; possibly TRBD1 for D (5 bases). The CDR3 is made up of 15 amino acids. Germline CDR1 is SGHTA and CDR2 is FQGNSA. V was trimmed by 4 bases and J by 8 bases, leaving 20 bases between them. CDR3 DNA sequence: TGTGCCAGCAGCTCCTCCCTCTGGCAGGGACGGGGCTACACCTTC. Translated, it gives CASSSSLWQGRGYTF. Full variable domain (rest looked up from reference TRBV7-2 and TRBJ1-2): GAGVSQSPSNKVTEKGKDVELRCDPISGHTALYWYRQSLGQGLEFLIYFQGNSAPDKSGLPSDRFSAERTGGSVSTLTIQRTQQEDSAVYLCASSSSLWQGRGYTFGSGTRLTVV.

The V and J genes are TRBV7-5 and TRBJ1-2; the D call of TRBD1 is as the table states it, not checked on the DNA. TRBV7-5 constitutes a pseudogene. The CDR3 consists of 15 residues. DNA for the CDR3: TGTGCCAGCAGAGACTTTTCGGGACAGGGAGTCGACTACACCTTC. Its protein is CASRDFSGQGVDYTF.

This clone has more than one count but fewer than ten. The chain couples TRBV7-5 to TRBJ2-1; TRBD2 is the table's D call, not checked against the DNA. TRBV7-5 is a pseudogene. The CDR3 contains 14 residues. CDR3 DNA sequence: TGTGCCAGCAGCTTAGCGGGTTATTACAATGAGCAGTTCTTC. Translation gives CASSLAGYYNEQFF.

Comment on this clone: The junction does not match germline at one end; this may be a read error. V and J are TRBV5-1 and TRBJ2-1; unclear D gene. This CDR3 has 15 residues. Germline CDR1 reads SGHRS; CDR2 reads YFSETQ. CDR3 DNA: TGTGCCAGCAGCTTGGTCCCGTCTATGCGGAATGAGCAGTTCTTC. Protein sequence: CASSLVPSMRNEQFF.

This clone was picked up a small number of times. V and J are TRBV5-6 and TRBJ2-7; D uncertain. Germline-derived CDR1 and CDR2 are SGHDT and YYEEEE. The CDR3 totals 14 residues. Trimming took off 5 bases at V and 0 bases at J, with 12 bases between the two ends. The CDR3 nucleotides read TGTGCCAGCAGTTTTCTATTGCACTCCTACGAGCAGTACTTC. This encodes CASSFLLHSYEQYF.

There are a few counts of this clone. This chain joins TRBV7-2 and TRBJ2-7; 8 bases agree with TRBD2. V was clipped by 1 base and J by 8 bases; unmatched bases: 4. The V gene's germline CDR1 is SGHTA and CDR2 FQGNSA. The length of the CDR3 is 13 residues. CDR3 in amino acids: CASSLGSGGQQYF. In DNA, the CDR3 is TGTGCCAGCAGCTTAGGGTCGGGGGGGCAGCAGTACTTC. Based on the CDR3 plus reference TRBV7-2 and TRBJ2-7, the full variable domain is GAGVSQSPSNKVTEKGKDVELRCDPISGHTALYWYRQSLGQGLEFLIYFQGNSAPDKSGLPSDRFSAERTGGSVSTLTIQRTQQEDSAVYLCASSLGSGGQQYFGPGTRLTVT.

This clone showed up just a few times. This chain links TRBV5-1 with TRBJ2-7; TRBD2 matches 14 bases. This CDR3 comprises 15 residues. Losses at the gene ends were 4 bases for V and 4 bases for J; bases not matched to a gene: 4. Germline CDR1 is SGHRS and CDR2 is YFSETQ. CDR3 protein: CASSTTSGGDYEQYF. The DNA of the CDR3 is TGCGCCAGCAGCACGACTAGCGGGGGGGATTACGAGCAGTACTTC.

Details on this clone: The junction departs from germline at one end; a sequencing error may be responsible. Other DNA sequences in this specimen translate into the identical CDR3. V usage is TRBV18 and J usage is TRBJ2-3; tentatively, D is TRBD2 (6 bases). Germline-derived CDR1 and CDR2 are KGHSH and LQKENI. The CDR3 is made up of 17 amino acids. CDR3 sequence reads: CASSLTRTTTRTDTQYF. The CDR3 bases are TGTGCCAGCTCACTCACCCGGACTACGACGCGCACAGACACGCAGTATTTT.

There are a few counts of this clone. The gene calls are TRBV5-8 and TRBJ2-5; perhaps TRBD1 as D (5 bases). The CDR3 runs to 15 residues. Per germline, CDR1 SGHTS and CDR2 YDEGEE. Trimming removed 3 bases from V and 0 bases from J, with 12 bases in between. CDR3 coding DNA: TGTGCCAGCAGCTCTCAGGGTCCGTACCAAGAGACCCAGTACTTC. It yields the protein CASSSQGPYQETQYF.

On this clone: A read error may be the cause here, since a much bigger clone is one base away. This chain links TRBV27 with TRBJ1-2, with 7 bases that match TRBD1. After removal of 7 bases from V and 6 bases from J, the junction contained 11 bases not matched to a gene. Germline V CDR1 and CDR2: MNHEY, SMNVEV (reference sequence). CDR3 size: 14 residues. The DNA for the CDR3 is TGTGCCAGCACCCCACAGGGGCAGGGCCATGGCTACACCTTC. Translation: CASTPQGQGHGYTF.

This clone was counted only a few times. This chain uses TRBV4-3 with TRBJ2-2; D unresolved. CDR3 length: 13 residues. V was pared by 4 bases and J by 2 bases, with 5 bases between. The germline V gene has CDR1 LGHNA and CDR2 YSLEER. CDR3 in DNA: TGCGCCAGCAGCCCACAAAACACCGGGGAGCTGTTTTTT. Its protein product is CASSPQNTGELFF.

There are a few counts of this clone. This chain uses TRBV5-1 with TRBJ2-3; TRBD2 agrees at 13 bases. The germline gives CDR1 SGHRS, CDR2 YFSETQ. With V trimmed by 2 bases and J by 9 bases, 9 bases remained unmatched. The CDR3 totals 16 residues. Written as DNA, the CDR3 is TGCGCCAGCAGCTTACTAGCGGGAGGGCCAACCCCCACGCAGTATTTT. Translating gives CASSLLAGGPTPTQYF.

The genes are TRBV29-1 and TRBJ2-3; D is possibly TRBD1 (7 bases). The CDR3 runs 18 residues. Germline V lookup: CDR1 SQVTM, CDR2 ANQGSEA. V was clipped by 6 bases and J by 3 bases, with 28 bases between them. CDR3 sequence: CSVDGRGDRAFGTDTQYF. The CDR3 DNA sequence: TGCAGCGTCGACGGGCGGGGCGACAGGGCGTTTGGAACAGATACGCAGTATTTT.

The chain couples TRBV6-1 to TRBJ2-2, with TRBD1 identical over 8 bases. V was pared by 7 bases and J by 6 bases, with 7 bases of the junction left unmatched. Germline V gene data show CDR1 as MNHNS and CDR2 as SASEGT. The CDR3 has 14 amino acids. CDR3 loop: CASTAAGGSGELFF. CDR3 in DNA: TGTGCCAGCACCGCTGCAGGGGGCTCCGGGGAGCTGTTTTTT.

The rearrangement uses TRBV5-4 and TRBJ2-1, with 15 bases identical to TRBD2. In germline, CDR1 is SGHNT, CDR2 YYREEE (reference sequence). Losses at the gene ends were 4 bases for V and 10 bases for J; bases not matched to a gene: 9. The CDR3 sequence is 16 residues long. The CDR3 sequence is CASSPPGTSGGQEQFF. CDR3 in DNA: TGTGCCAGCAGCCCCCCCGGGACTAGCGGGGGGCAGGAGCAGTTCTTC. Based on the CDR3 plus reference TRBV5-4 and TRBJ2-1, the full variable domain is ETGVTQSPTHLIKTRGQQVTLRCSSQSGHNTVSWYQQALGQGPQFIFQYYREEENGRGNFPPRFSGLQFPNYSSELNVNALELDDSALYLCASSPPGTSGGQEQFFGPGTRLTVL.

For this clone: This sequence is one base from a far larger clone and is likely a read error. The chain links TRBV14 to TRBJ2-3; unclear D gene. The CDR3 contains 16 residues. In germline, CDR1 is SGHDN, CDR2 FVKESK. The CDR3, as DNA: TGTTCCAGCAGCTACTTAAGCTGGGCTGACACAGATACGCAGTATTTT. Its translation is CSSSYLSWADTDTQYF. Using reference TRBV14 and TRBJ2-3 for the parts outside the CDR3, the full variable domain is EAGVTQFPSHSVIEKGQTVTLRCDPISGHDNLYWYRRVMGKEIKFLLHFVKESKQDESGMPNNRFLAERTGGTYSTLKVQPAELEDSGVYFCSSSYLSWADTDTQYFGPGTRLTVL.